This T cell receptor beta chain derives from a study of blood T cell repertoires in COVID-19. Study in general: Acute and convalescent COVID-19 specimens originated in the United States, Italy and Spain.

The CDR3 totals 15 residues. The V and J ends lost 4 bases and 4 bases, in that order; junction bases with no gene match: 6. Germline V CDR1 and CDR2: LNHDA, SQIVND (reference sequence). As originally analysed: It was from reference gene primer amplification that nucleated cell counts were estimated. Sequenced by immunoSEQ multiplex PCR; TCRdb stores in-frame clones only, minus some. The V and J calls and clone size are taken from that table; D and trimming were inferred from the DNA. Of about 300,000 clones listed, more than 70% are singletons. V is TRBV19 and J is TRBJ2-7; 11 positions match TRBD2. This sequence was found in a woman aged 45-65 years with acute or convalescent COVID-19. Sequencing input: peripheral blood. The CDR3 DNA is TGTGCCAGTAGTAATGGACTAGCGGGTCTTTACGAGCAGTACTTC. This encodes CASSNGLAGLYEQYF. Filled out from reference TRBV19 and TRBJ2-7, the complete variable domain reads DGGITQSPKYLFRKEGQNVTLSCEQNLNHDAMYWYRQDPGQGLRLIYYSQIVNDFQKGDIAEGYSVSREKKESFPLTVTSAQKNPTAFYLCASSNGLAGLYEQYFGPGTRLTVT.